One sample yielded the 27 T cell receptor beta chains listed below, sequenced in a study of cytomegalovirus exposure and HLA in healthy donors. Primers for the PCR totalled 60 Vbeta and 13 Jbeta. Clones were sequenced by immunoSEQ multiplex PCR, and TCRdb holds only the in-frame ones, with some missing. This table holds 130,000 to 150,000 clones, 60% to 85% found once. The sequencing sample was made of PBMCs. These receptors came from a man aged 40-50 years in good health and CMV-seropositive.

The chain links TRBV7-8 to TRBJ2-7; possible D gene TRBD1, 6 bases. V lost 4 bases and J lost 6, with 13 bases in between. Germline V CDR1 and CDR2: SGHVS, FQNEAQ. The CDR3 runs to 13 residues. This chain's CDR3 is CASSSEQGTEQYF. The CDR3 nucleotides are TGTGCCAGCAGCTCGGAACAGGGTACCGAGCAGTACTTC. The full variable domain, with the rest looked up from reference TRBV7-8 and TRBJ2-7, is GAGVSQSPRYKVAKRGQDVALRCDPISGHVSLFWYQQALGQGPEFLTYFQNEAQLDKSGLPSDRFFAERPEGSVSTLKIQRTQQEDSAVYLCASSSEQGTEQYFGPGTRLTVT.

The genes are TRBV27 and TRBJ1-1, with a possible D match to TRBD1 (6 bases). Trimming removed 8 bases at V and 0 bases at J, with 16 bases between. Germline CDR1 is MNHEY and CDR2 is SMNVEV (reference sequence). The CDR3 length is 15 residues. The CDR3: CASSRGGTMNTEAFF. The DNA of the CDR3 is TGTGCCAGCTCAAGGGGGGGAACCATGAACACTGAAGCTTTCTTT.

The CDR3: CASSFSTGGNSPLHF. The CDR3 DNA reads as TGTGCCAGCAGCTTTTCGACAGGGGGGAATTCACCCCTCCACTTT. J is TRBJ1-6 and V is TRBV7-9; TRBD1 matches 9 bases. The CDR3 spans 15 residues. Germline CDR1 and CDR2: SEHNR and FQNEAQ (reference sequence). J gave up 7 bases and V 3 bases, and 4 bases lay outside the gene matches.

This chain connects TRBV10-3 to TRBJ2-2; tentatively, D is TRBD1 (6 bases). Trimming removed 5 bases at V and 4 bases at J, with 20 bases between. Germline lookup yields CDR1 ENHRY and CDR2 SYGVKD. This CDR3 contains 17 residues. CDR3 in DNA: TGTGCCATCAGTACCAAGTTTGCAGGGGTTTCCACCGGGGAGCTGTTTTTT. Translated: CAISTKFAGVSTGELFF.

The J gene is TRBJ2-3, the V gene TRBV5-1; tentative D call: TRBD2 (5 bases). The ends were cut back, 0 bases at V and 0 bases at J, with 5 bases in the middle. In germline, CDR1 is SGHRS, CDR2 YFSETQ. The CDR3 consists of 14 residues. The CDR3 is CASSLGTSTDTQYF. The CDR3 DNA reads as TGCGCCAGCAGCTTGGGGACTAGCACAGATACGCAGTATTTT.

There are many counts of this clone. The chain links TRBV27 to TRBJ1-5, with no clear D. V gave up 0 bases and J gave up 3 bases, with 15 bases separating them. The CDR3 contains 17 residues. CDR1 is MNHEY and CDR2 is SMNVEV in the germline V gene (reference sequence). The DNA for the CDR3 is TGTGCCAGCAGTTTATCGAGTGCCGAGGGATTCAATCAGCCCCAGCATTTT. Amino acids: CASSLSSAEGFNQPQHF.

Regarding this clone: Within the sample, other DNA sequences also encode this same CDR3. This chain joins TRBV5-1 and TRBJ2-1; 7 bases match TRBD1. Germline-derived CDR1 and CDR2 are SGHRS and YFSETQ. The CDR3 contains 14 residues. Trimming removed 0 bases from V and 3 bases from J; junction bases left unmatched: 0. CDR3 protein: CASSLGDSYNEQFF. DNA for the CDR3: TGCGCCAGCAGCTTGGGGGACAGCTACAATGAGCAGTTCTTC.

The rearrangement uses TRBV5-6 and TRBJ2-5, with a possible D match to TRBD2 (5 bases). The V gene lost 0 bases and the J gene lost 1 base, with 7 bases spanning the gap. The CDR3 has 14 amino acids. Per the germline V gene, CDR1 is SGHDT and CDR2 is YYEEEE. CDR3 bases: TGTGCCAGCAGCTTGGGCGGGTCCCAAGAGACCCAGTACTTC. Amino acid sequence: CASSLGGSQETQYF.

This clone has only one observation. The junction and the germline gene differ at one end; a read error may be behind it. The chain links TRBV7-3 to TRBJ2-4; 15 bases are shared with TRBD2. Germline CDR1 SGHTA, CDR2 FQGTGA. The CDR3 is 16 amino acids. CDR3 sequence (DNA): TGTGCCAGCAGCTTGGGACTAGCGGGAGGTCAAAATATTCAGTACTTC. Translating gives CASSLGLAGGQNIQYF.

The chain joins TRBV15 to TRBJ2-5; 9 bases map to TRBD1. The CDR3 is 17 residues long. Trimming removed 2 bases from V and 2 bases from J; junction bases left unmatched: 9. Germline CDR1 reads LNHNV; CDR2 reads YYDKDF (reference sequence). The CDR3 nucleotides are TGTGCCACCAGCAGAAAAACAGGGGGCGGGGAACAAGAGACCCAGTACTTC. Its translation is CATSRKTGGGEQETQYF.

V is TRBV7-6 and J is TRBJ1-6, with 8 bases identical to TRBD1. This CDR3 contains 14 residues. J lost 7 bases, V lost 2 bases, and 1 base had no gene match. Germline V gives CDR1 SGHVS, CDR2 FNYEAQ. CDR3 in DNA: TGTGCCAGCAGCTTAAGACAGGGGAATTCACCCCTCCACTTT. Its protein product is CASSLRQGNSPLHF.

This chain connects TRBV15 to TRBJ1-1; 9 nucleotides align to TRBD1. This CDR3 is 15 amino acids long. Unmatched junction bases numbered 0, after V lost 0 bases and J lost 1 base. CDR1 and CDR2 from the germline V gene are LNHNV and YYDKDF (reference sequence). In nucleotides, the CDR3 is TGTGCCACCAGCAGAGAGACAGGGGGGAACACTGAAGCTTTCTTT. Its translation is CATSRETGGNTEAFF. Variable domain in full (rest from reference TRBV15 and TRBJ1-1): DAMVIQNPRYQVTQFGKPVTLSCSQTLNHNVMYWYQQKSSQAPKLLFHYYDKDFNNEADTPDNFQSRRPNTSFCFLDIRSPGLGDTAMYLCATSRETGGNTEAFFGQGTRLTVV.

The V and J genes are TRBV29-1 and TRBJ1-1; 8 bases are a match to TRBD1. The CDR3 runs to 16 residues. J lost 0 bases, V lost 7 bases, and 13 bases had no gene match. Germline assignment: CDR1 SQVTM and CDR2 ANQGSEA. For the CDR3, the DNA is TGCAGCGCCGGAACCCTGGACAGGGCGATGAACACTGAAGCTTTCTTT. Translating it yields CSAGTLDRAMNTEAFF.

The J gene is TRBJ1-1, the V gene TRBV10-3, with 9 bases matching TRBD1. CDR1 is ENHRY and CDR2 is SYGVKD in the germline V gene. With 4 bases clipped from V and 8 bases from J, the junction kept 14 bases outside the gene matches. The CDR3 is 16 residues long. CDR3 protein: CAISVSTGGAPREAFF. For the CDR3, the DNA is TGTGCCATCAGTGTATCGACAGGGGGGGCACCAAGAGAAGCTTTCTTT.

This clone was counted only a few times. The CDR3, as DNA: TGCGCCAGCAGCCCTATGGGGCCCTTGGGGGGAGGCTACACCTTC. It is translated as CASSPMGPLGGGYTF. The chain recombines TRBV4-1 with TRBJ1-2, with D maybe TRBD1 (5 bases). The germline V gene encodes CDR1 MGHRA and CDR2 YSYEKL. The CDR3 loop spans 15 amino acids. V shed 4 bases and J shed 8 bases, with 20 bases lying between them.

The V call is TRBV7-7, the J call TRBJ2-2; 7 bases are a match to TRBD2. The CDR3 runs 15 residues. The V segment lost 6 bases and the J segment 2 bases; nucleotides outside the gene matches: 6. Germline lookup yields CDR1 SSHAT and CDR2 FNYEAQ (reference sequence). In DNA form, the CDR3 reads TGTGCCAGCAGTCATAGCGGGTCCAACACCGGGGAGCTGTTTTTT. It specifies CASSHSGSNTGELFF.

The V gene is TRBV7-9, the J gene TRBJ2-5, with 8 bases lining up with TRBD2. CDR1 and CDR2 (germline): SEHNR, FQNEAQ (reference sequence). The CDR3 spans 13 residues. J was trimmed by 4 bases and V by 4 bases; bases with no gene match: 2. DNA for the CDR3: TGTGCCAGCAGCTACCTAGCGGGAGAGACCCAGTACTTC. Its protein is CASSYLAGETQYF.

The V call is TRBV5-4, the J call TRBJ1-2; D unresolved. CDR1 and CDR2 from the germline V gene are SGHNT and YYREEE (reference sequence). V lost 0 bases, J lost 8 bases, and 8 bases lay in between. The CDR3 runs to 12 residues. The CDR3: CASSLGSGGYTF. The CDR3 coding sequence is TGTGCCAGCAGCTTGGGGAGTGGCGGCTACACCTTC.

As concerns this clone: One end of the junction varies from germline; a read error may be responsible. V usage is TRBV18 and J usage is TRBJ1-1; D is ambiguous. Germline-derived CDR1 and CDR2 are KGHSH and LQKENI. CDR3 size: 13 residues. The CDR3 region is CASSPRENAEAFF. Here the CDR3 DNA reads TGTGCCAGCTCACCTCGAGAGAACGCTGAAGCTTTCTTT.

The rearrangement uses TRBV9 and TRBJ2-7; 13 bases map to TRBD2. Germline V gene data show CDR1 as SGDLS and CDR2 as YYNGEE. Losses at the gene ends were 3 bases for V and 4 bases for J; bases not matched to a gene: 7. CDR3 length: 16 residues. The CDR3 protein is CASSALGTSGTYEQYF. CDR3 nucleotides: TGTGCCAGCAGCGCACTGGGGACTAGCGGGACTTACGAGCAGTACTTC.

This rearrangement joins TRBV4-1 to TRBJ2-1; TRBD1 matches 8 bases. Germline V gene data show CDR1 as MGHRA and CDR2 as YSYEKL. The CDR3 runs 17 residues. Trimming took 0 bases from V and 4 from J; bases not matched to a gene: 8. This CDR3 is CASSQDRDRLRYNEQFF. In DNA, the CDR3 is TGCGCCAGCAGCCAAGATCGGGACAGGTTACGGTACAATGAGCAGTTCTTC.

V usage is TRBV30 and J usage is TRBJ1-4, with 7 bases matching TRBD1. V was clipped by 3 bases and J by 5 bases; unmatched bases: 9. The CDR3 extends over 15 amino acids. Looked up from germline, CDR1 is GTSNPN and CDR2 is SVGIG (reference sequence). The CDR3, as DNA: TGTGCCTGGAGGGGTCTTGACAGGGTCAATGAAAAACTGTTTTTT. Protein product: CAWRGLDRVNEKLFF.

The J gene is TRBJ2-6, the V gene TRBV6-5; D is ambiguous. CDR3 length: 14 amino acids. Germline lookup yields CDR1 MNHEY and CDR2 SVGAGI. This CDR3 is CACERVSGANVLTF. The CDR3 nucleotides read TGTGCTTGCGAAAGAGTCTCTGGGGCCAACGTCCTGACTTTC.

The gene calls are TRBV11-3 and TRBJ2-2; 7 bases agree with TRBD2. V shed 1 base and J 6 bases; nucleotides not matched to a gene: 8. The germline CDR1 and CDR2 sequences are SGHNT and YENEEA. There are 16 residues in the CDR3. CDR3 amino acids: CASSLGQTSWAGELFF. Here the CDR3 DNA reads TGTGCCAGCAGCTTAGGCCAGACTAGCTGGGCCGGGGAGCTGTTTTTT.

The V call is TRBV4-2, the J call TRBJ1-1; possible D gene TRBD1, 5 bases. The V gene's germline CDR1 is LGHNA and CDR2 YNFKEQ. Trimming pared 4 bases from V and 2 bases from J, leaving 17 bases between. The CDR3 contains 16 residues. The CDR3 nucleotides are TGTGCCAGCAGCCGGGGGGGAGCGTCAGGAAACACTGAAGCTTTCTTT. This gives the protein CASSRGGASGNTEAFF.

J is TRBJ2-2 and V is TRBV7-9, with D perhaps matching TRBD1 (5 bases). Germline V CDR1 and CDR2: SEHNR, FQNEAQ (reference sequence). V was trimmed by 6 bases and J by 0 bases, leaving 14 bases between them. The CDR3 is made up of 16 amino acids. This CDR3 is CASRVPDRPNTGELFF. The CDR3 region has the DNA TGTGCCAGCAGGGTACCCGACAGACCGAACACCGGGGAGCTGTTTTTT.

The rearrangement links TRBV30 to TRBJ1-1, with unresolved D. V lost 0 bases to trimming and J lost 5 bases, with 7 bases between them. The CDR3 is 12 residues long. CDR1 is GTSNPN, CDR2 SVGIG, per germline (reference sequence). CDR3 residues: CAWSVRGTEAFF. CDR3 bases: TGTGCCTGGAGTGTACGGGGAACTGAAGCTTTCTTT.